This T cell receptor beta chain was recorded in a study of blood T cell repertoires in COVID-19. Profiling relied on immunoSEQ multiplex PCR, and the TCRdb table lists in-frame clones only, not all of them. Found here are under 150,000 clones, 80% of them singletons; the top ten hold approximately 13%. Trimming stripped 0 bases from V and 4 bases from J, with 13 bases between. The CDR3 contains 15 residues. Germline V CDR1 and CDR2: LGHNA, YNFKEQ. This clone has just one count. The source material was peripheral blood. The V and J genes are TRBV4-2 and TRBJ2-7, with D maybe TRBD1 (6 bases). The sequence came from a man between 60 and 75 years old with active or convalescent COVID-19. The CDR3 DNA follows: TGTGCCAGCAGCCAAGACCCGACAGGAGGATACGAGCAGTACTTC. Translation gives CASSQDPTGGYEQYF.